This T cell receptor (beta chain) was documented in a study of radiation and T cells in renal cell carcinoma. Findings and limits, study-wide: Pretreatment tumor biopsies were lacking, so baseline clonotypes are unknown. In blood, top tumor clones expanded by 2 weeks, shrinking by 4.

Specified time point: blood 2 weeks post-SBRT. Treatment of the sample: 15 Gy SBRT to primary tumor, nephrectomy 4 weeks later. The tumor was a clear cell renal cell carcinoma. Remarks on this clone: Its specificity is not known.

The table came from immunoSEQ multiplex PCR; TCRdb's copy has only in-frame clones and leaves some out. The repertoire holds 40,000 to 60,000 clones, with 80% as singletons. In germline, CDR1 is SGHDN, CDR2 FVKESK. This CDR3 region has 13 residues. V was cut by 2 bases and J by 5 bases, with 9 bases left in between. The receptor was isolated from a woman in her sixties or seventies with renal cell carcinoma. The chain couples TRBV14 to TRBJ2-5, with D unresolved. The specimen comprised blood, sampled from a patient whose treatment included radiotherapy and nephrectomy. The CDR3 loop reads CASSQNLGETQYF. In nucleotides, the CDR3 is TGTGCCAGCAGCCAAAATCTAGGGGAGACCCAGTACTTC.